This TCR beta chain was recorded in a study of T cell changes during pregnancy in multiple sclerosis. The CDR3 runs to 14 residues. Germline V gene sequence: CDR1 LGHNA, CDR2 YNFKEQ. V dropped 5 bases and J dropped 3 bases, with 14 bases sitting between them. This clone was seen just once. Assay: immunoSEQ multiplex PCR; the TCRdb copy retains only in-frame clones and omits some. Among about 80,000 clones listed, roughly 94% were seen once. The chain couples TRBV4-2 to TRBJ2-7, with D tentatively TRBD2 (6 bases). This clonotype was sampled from a female donor with multiple sclerosis, enrolled in a pregnancy study. This specimen was peripheral blood, taken before pregnancy. The CDR3 protein is CASSKKWGVYEQYF. In DNA form, the CDR3 reads TGTGCCAGCAGCAAGAAATGGGGGGTCTACGAGCAGTACTTC.